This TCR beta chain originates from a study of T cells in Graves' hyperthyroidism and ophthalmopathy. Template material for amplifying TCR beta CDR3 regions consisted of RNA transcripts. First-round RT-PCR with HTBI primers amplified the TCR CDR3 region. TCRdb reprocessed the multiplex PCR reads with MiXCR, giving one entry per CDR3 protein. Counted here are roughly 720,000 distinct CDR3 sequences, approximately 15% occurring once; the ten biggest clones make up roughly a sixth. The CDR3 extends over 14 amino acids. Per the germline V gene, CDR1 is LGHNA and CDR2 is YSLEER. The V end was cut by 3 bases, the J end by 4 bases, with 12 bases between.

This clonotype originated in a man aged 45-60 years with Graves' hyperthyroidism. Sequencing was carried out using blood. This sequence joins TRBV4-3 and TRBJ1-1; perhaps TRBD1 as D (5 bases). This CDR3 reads CASSQKTRGTEAFF. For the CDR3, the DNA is TGCGCCAGCAGCCAGAAAACGAGGGGCACTGAAGCTTTCTTT.